This TCR beta chain was recovered during a study of T cell repertoires in cytomegalovirus infection. Turning to the study itself: It was recently identified HLA-C-restricted and well-studied HLA-B-restricted CMV epitopes that the study used. Through public TCR beta signatures, both CMV infection and matching HLA type were indicated.

CDR3 length equals 15 residues. Germline lookup yields CDR1 MDHEN and CDR2 SYDVKM. V lost 3 bases, J lost 5 bases, and 15 bases lay in between. TCRdb itself ran the reads through MiXCR, one entry per CDR3 protein. This table has about 920,000 distinct CDR3 sequences, under 40% appearing once. General study points: Individuals carrying CMV plus the relevant HLA were identified by cumulative frequency of public TCR beta families. In two of eight donors, the top clonotype was HLA-C-restricted CMV-specific.

With regard to this clonotype: Its antigen remains unidentified.

Specimen: cultured CD8+ T cells from PBMCs, collected from culture after CMV antigen stimulation. The chain combines TRBV28 with TRBJ2-3, with a possible D match to TRBD2 (7 bases). This receptor was taken from a human donor in good health (CMV status not recorded). Some clones in this sample may be carry-over from other donors' samples. This chain's CDR3 is CASSFRGAQGDTQYF. In nucleotides, the CDR3 is TGTGCCAGCAGTTTTCGGGGGGCGCAAGGAGATACGCAGTATTTT.